The 5 T cell receptor beta chains in this list originate from one sample, sequenced in a study of PD-1 blockade in classical Hodgkin lymphoma. The time point denotes: newly diagnosed, previously untreated cHL patient sample. Sequenced by immunoSEQ multiplex PCR; TCRdb stores in-frame clones only, minus some. The sample consists of roughly 70,000 clones, 93% of them appearing once. The sequenced sample consisted of peripheral blood mononuclear cells (PBMCs). These receptor sequences come from a human donor with classical Hodgkin lymphoma.

The chain couples TRBV29-1 to TRBJ1-1, with 7 bases matching TRBD1. With 5 bases clipped from V and 3 bases from J, the junction kept 3 bases outside the gene matches. The CDR3 totals 12 residues. CDR1 is SQVTM and CDR2 is ANQGSEA in the germline V gene. In DNA, the CDR3 is TGCAGCGTTACAGGGGTGTACACTGAAGCTTTCTTT. Translating it yields CSVTGVYTEAFF.

The chain combines TRBV9 with TRBJ2-2, with D possibly matching TRBD1 (5 bases). V lost 2 bases and J lost 7, with 12 bases in between. The germline V gene encodes CDR1 SGDLS and CDR2 YYNGEE. The CDR3 extends over 14 amino acids. The CDR3 DNA is TGTGCCAGCAGCGTGCAGGGAACGGGCGGGGAGCTGTTTTTT. Protein: CASSVQGTGGELFF.

CDR3 loop: CASSPMSDYGYTF. As DNA, the CDR3 is TGTGCCAGCTCACCTATGTCGGACTATGGCTACACCTTC. The chain uses TRBV18 and TRBJ1-2; D ambiguous. CDR3 size: 13 residues. V lost 3 bases, J lost 3 bases, and 8 bases lay in between. Germline V gives CDR1 KGHSH, CDR2 LQKENI.

The CDR3 nucleotides are TGTGCCAGCAGCCCGGGACAGAGACAAGAGACCCAGTACTTC. This sequence encodes CASSPGQRQETQYF. This rearrangement joins TRBV11-2 to TRBJ2-5; 7 nucleotides align to TRBD1. Germline values: CDR1 SGHAT, CDR2 FQNNGV. After removal of 5 bases from V and 2 bases from J, the junction contained 5 bases not matched to a gene. This CDR3 has 14 residues.

V usage is TRBV25-1 and J usage is TRBJ1-4; TRBD1 agrees at 7 bases. This CDR3 spans 13 amino acids. V trimming: 2 bases; J trimming: 10 bases; junction bases outside the gene matches: 4. Germline CDR1 is MGHDK and CDR2 is SYGVNS. The CDR3 DNA reads TGTGCCAGCAGTGAACGCCAGGGGGTAAAACTGTTTTTT. Amino acid sequence: CASSERQGVKLFF.